This TCR beta chain derives from a study of graft-versus-host responses after intestinal transplantation. On the study more broadly: In this cohort, recipients had multivisceral, liver-intestinal, or isolated intestinal transplants. Anti-thymocyte globulin induction, then tacrolimus and steroids for two to four years, went to all recipients.

Repertoires were generated with immunoSEQ multiplex PCR, while TCRdb's copy carries only in-frame clones and drops some. Of about 90,000 clones in the sample, about nine tenths were seen once. Regarding this clone: The antigen is unknown.

This CDR3 is built from 13 residues. With 3 bases clipped from V and 3 bases from J, the junction kept 2 bases outside the gene matches. CDR1 is SGHRS, CDR2 YFSETQ, per germline. The chain joins TRBV5-1 to TRBJ2-7; 8 bases match TRBD1. The sequencing here drew on unstimulated CD4+ T cells sorted from spleen or lymph node cells, taken before transplant. This TCR came from a human donor who was the organ donor for an intestinal transplant. CDR3 DNA sequence: TGCGCCAGCAGCTCCGGACAGGGCTACGAGCAGTACTTC. This translates into CASSSGQGYEQYF. The full variable domain, its missing parts supplied by reference TRBV5-1 and TRBJ2-7, is KAGVTQTPRYLIKTRGQQVTLSCSPISGHRSVSWYQQTPGQGLQFLFEYFSETQRNKGNFPGRFSGRQFSNSRSEMNVSTLELGDSALYLCASSSGQGYEQYFGPGTRLTVT.